Detailed here is one T cell receptor (beta chain). The antigen remains undetermined. This entry belongs to a study of regulatory T cells in long-lasting Graves disease. The study's findings and limits: A greater number of public clonotypes (around 3,000) was shared by persistent patients than by new patients (roughly 930). For persistent Graves' patients, TCR diversity was lower than for newly diagnosed ones.

TCRdb re-analysed the reads in MiXCR, keeping a single row per CDR3 protein. The sample carries 1,100 or so distinct CDR3 sequences, 80% to 85% recorded once. The V end lost 0 bases, the J end lost 5 bases, and 10 bases lay between the germline ends. This CDR3 has 13 residues. Germline CDR1 GTSNPN, CDR2 SVGIG (reference sequence). Extracted PBMC RNA gave rise to the TCR library. Diagnoses of Graves' disease were made by American Thyroid Association guidelines. Nine-milliliter peripheral blood samples went into EDTA tubes. This material consisted of peripheral blood mononuclear cells (PBMCs), taken with antithyroid drug treatment, in newly diagnosed or persistent Graves disease (not recorded which). The chain is built from TRBV30 and TRBJ1-1; no clear D gene. The TCR originated in a woman aged 35-60 years with Graves disease. The CDR3 reads CAWSVHGVTEAFF. CDR3 DNA: TGTGCCTGGAGTGTACATGGGGTAACTGAAGCTTTCTTT. The full variable domain, in which reference TRBV30 and TRBJ1-1 provide the parts outside the CDR3, is SQTIHQWPATLVQPVGSPLSLECTVEGTSNPNLYWYRQAAGRGLQLLFYSVGIGQISSEVPQNLSASRPQDRQFILSSKKLLLSDSGFYLCAWSVHGVTEAFFGQGTRLTVV.